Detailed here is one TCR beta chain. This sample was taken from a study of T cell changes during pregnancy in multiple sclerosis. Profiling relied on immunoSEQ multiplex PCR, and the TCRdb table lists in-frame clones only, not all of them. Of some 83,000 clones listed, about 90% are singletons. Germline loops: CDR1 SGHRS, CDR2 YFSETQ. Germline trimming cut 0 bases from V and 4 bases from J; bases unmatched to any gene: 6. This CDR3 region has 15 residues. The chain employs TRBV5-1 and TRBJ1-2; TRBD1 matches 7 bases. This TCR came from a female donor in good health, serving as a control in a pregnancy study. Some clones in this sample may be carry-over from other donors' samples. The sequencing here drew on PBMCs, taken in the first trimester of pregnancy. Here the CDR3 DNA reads TGCGCCAGCAGCTTGGGACAGGGAACCTCCTATGGCTACACCTTC. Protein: CASSLGQGTSYGYTF.